One sample yielded the 30 T cell receptor beta chains listed below, sequenced in a study of T cells expressing NK-cell markers (dated by TCRdb to 2018 to 2020). The library was prepared using 5' RACE. TCRdb shows the sequencer as Illumina HiSeq 2000. TCRdb reprocessed the reads; each CDR3 protein sequence makes one entry, and DNA is unavailable. Per the sample table, the count is just under 150,000 distinct CDR3 sequences. The ten largest clonotypes hold 12% of the sample. The sample consisted of blood T cells: a sorted CD56 or NKG2C T cell subset, CD4+ or CD8+ T cells, or bulk PBMC T cells (not recorded which). These receptors all come from a man aged 18 to 35 in good health. Donor details come from another sample of the same person, matched by shared clones.

J is TRBJ2-7 and V is TRBV29-1; TCRdb gives TRBD2 as the D gene, but with no DNA this cannot be confirmed. Germline V CDR1 and CDR2: SQVTM, ANQGSEA. CDR3 size: 16 residues. This chain's CDR3 is CSVEWKRAGNAYEQYF.

V usage is TRBV6-5 and J usage is TRBJ2-7; the D gene TCRdb calls, TRBD1, cannot be checked with no DNA. The CDR3 loop spans 14 amino acids. CDR1 and CDR2 from the germline V gene are MNHEY and SVGAGI. This CDR3 reads CASSYSPGAQERYF.

The CDR3 protein is CASRHTGTSGRNPHEQFF. This chain joins TRBV2 and TRBJ2-1; the D call of TRBD2 rests on TCRdb alone, since no DNA is present to check it. CDR3 length: 18 residues. Germline V gene data show CDR1 as SNHLY and CDR2 as FYNNEI.

CDR3 residues: CSVAAGGEINEQFF. The chain employs TRBV29-1 and TRBJ2-1; TCRdb selects TRBD2, and the lack of DNA leaves this call unchecked. This CDR3 is built from 14 residues. Germline V lookup: CDR1 SQVTM, CDR2 ANQGSEA.

V and J are TRBV13 and TRBJ2-7; without DNA, the TCRdb call of TRBD2 cannot be checked. CDR3 length equals 15 residues. CDR1 and CDR2 from the germline V gene are PRHDT and FYEKMQ (reference sequence). The CDR3 sequence: CASSLGPAVAYEQYF.

V usage is TRBV6-1 and J usage is TRBJ2-7. The CDR3 runs 14 residues. CDR1 and CDR2 (germline): MNHNS, SASEGT. The CDR3 protein is CASSELGRSYEQYF.

This chain joins TRBV19 and TRBJ1-5; TCRdb picks TRBD1, but there is no DNA to check that call. This CDR3 spans 14 amino acids. Germline V gene lookup returns CDR1 LNHDA and CDR2 SQIVND (reference sequence). The CDR3 spells CASRLQGLNQPQHF.

The chain joins TRBV12-3 or TRBV12-4 to TRBJ2-1; the TCRdb D gene call, TRBD2, has no DNA to confirm it. The CDR3 has 16 amino acids. The CDR3 loop is CASSQPAGTTYNEQFF.

The rearrangement uses TRBV11-2 and TRBJ2-3. The V gene's germline CDR1 is SGHAT and CDR2 FQNNGV. The CDR3 has 19 amino acids. This CDR3 is CASSLNPTGVAASTDTQYF. Drawing the rest from reference TRBV11-2 and TRBJ2-3, the complete variable domain is EAGVAQSPRYKIIEKRQSVAFWCNPISGHATLYWYQQILGQGPKLLIQFQNNGVVDDSQLPKDRFSAERLKGVDSTLKIQPAKLEDSAVYLCASSLNPTGVAASTDTQYFGPGTRLTVL.

V is TRBV5-4 and J is TRBJ2-3; TCRdb outputs TRBD2, but without DNA this stays unchecked. The CDR3 has 15 amino acids. Per germline, CDR1 SGHNT and CDR2 YYREEE (reference sequence). This CDR3 is CASTRERELADTQYF.

The rearrangement uses TRBV18 and TRBJ2-2. The germline V gene encodes CDR1 KGHSH and CDR2 LQKENI. This CDR3 is 16 amino acids long. CDR3 sequence reads: CASSPKDQANTGELFF.

V gene TRBV9 combines with J gene TRBJ2-3. In germline, CDR1 is SGDLS, CDR2 YYNGEE. This CDR3 has 15 residues. CDR3 in amino acids: CASSAEAAATDTQYF.

The chain carries TRBV20-1 and TRBJ1-1; absent DNA, TCRdb's TRBD1 call cannot be checked. CDR3 length equals 16 residues. Germline V gene lookup returns CDR1 DFQATT and CDR2 SNEGSKA (reference sequence). The CDR3 spells CSAMSDSPIGNTEAFF.

The chain is built from TRBV5-6 and TRBJ2-4; TCRdb's assignment of TRBD1 cannot be checked, as there is no DNA. The CDR3 is 17 residues long. CDR1 and CDR2 (germline): SGHDT, YYEEEE. The CDR3 sequence: CASSPGPVSLAKNIQYF.

The rearrangement uses TRBV2 and TRBJ2-1. Germline V CDR1 and CDR2: SNHLY, FYNNEI. CDR3 length equals 11 residues. The CDR3 loop reads CASQLGNEQFF.

The V gene is TRBV4-1, the J gene TRBJ1-4; checking the TCRdb D call of TRBD1 is not possible without DNA. The length of the CDR3 is 14 residues. Germline lookup yields CDR1 MGHRA and CDR2 YSYEKL. The CDR3 sequence: CASSQVQGEGKLFF.

The chain combines TRBV10-3 with TRBJ2-1; TCRdb lists TRBD1, though no DNA is available to test this call. Germline V CDR1 and CDR2: ENHRY, SYGVKD. The CDR3 spans 14 residues. Here the CDR3 reads CAISDPGTDNEQFF.

The genes are TRBV6-1 and TRBJ1-5; TCRdb picks TRBD1, but there is no DNA to check that call. Germline lookup yields CDR1 MNHNS and CDR2 SASEGT. The CDR3 has 17 residues. The CDR3 loop reads CASRPGRFGISNQPQHF.

The chain is built from TRBV4-1 and TRBJ1-1. The CDR3 runs 15 residues. CDR1 is MGHRA, CDR2 YSYEKL, per germline. CDR3 loop: CASSQVEGLNTEAFF.

CDR3 residues: CASSQDLTGTVNQPQHF. The rearrangement links TRBV4-1 to TRBJ1-5; checking the TCRdb D call of TRBD1 is not possible without DNA. The germline V gene has CDR1 MGHRA and CDR2 YSYEKL. This CDR3 comprises 17 residues.

This chain links TRBV6-1 with TRBJ2-3. Germline V gene data show CDR1 as MNHNS and CDR2 as SASEGT. The CDR3 has 13 amino acids. The CDR3: CASSEGFTDTQYF.

J is TRBJ2-7 and V is TRBV12-3 or TRBV12-4; the TCRdb D gene call, TRBD1, has no DNA to confirm it. The CDR3 contains 17 residues. CDR3 in amino acids: CASSLSLSWQGTHEQYF.

This CDR3 reads CASSLSSGKSNEQFF. The chain has TRBV5-1 and TRBJ2-1; the D call from TCRdb, TRBD2, cannot be confirmed without DNA. This CDR3 has 15 residues. Germline V gene data show CDR1 as SGHRS and CDR2 as YFSETQ.

J is TRBJ2-1 and V is TRBV5-1; TCRdb's D call of TRBD2 is untestable without DNA. Per germline, CDR1 SGHRS and CDR2 YFSETQ. This CDR3 comprises 16 residues. CDR3 amino acids: CASSYGTSGYYNEQFF.

This chain links TRBV20-1 with TRBJ2-7; checking the TCRdb D call of TRBD2 is not possible without DNA. This CDR3 is built from 14 residues. From germline, CDR1 is DFQATT and CDR2 SNEGSKA (reference sequence). The CDR3 spells CSALTGTNVYEQYF.

The chain links TRBV29-1 to TRBJ2-7. Per the germline V gene, CDR1 is SQVTM and CDR2 is ANQGSEA. The CDR3 contains 13 residues. CDR3 loop: CSAEVGLGYEQYF.

The gene calls are TRBV6-1 and TRBJ1-1; TCRdb outputs TRBD1, but without DNA this stays unchecked. Per germline, CDR1 MNHNS and CDR2 SASEGT. The CDR3 covers 16 residues. The CDR3 spells CATDLAQTGLGTEAFF.

V and J are TRBV19 and TRBJ2-1; TCRdb indicates TRBD2, and absent DNA this call remains unverified. Germline CDR1 is LNHDA and CDR2 is SQIVND (reference sequence). This CDR3 region has 15 residues. The CDR3: CASSISHSSYNEQFF. Complete variable domain (other parts from reference TRBV19 and TRBJ2-1): DGGITQSPKYLFRKEGQNVTLSCEQNLNHDAMYWYRQDPGQGLRLIYYSQIVNDFQKGDIAEGYSVSREKKESFPLTVTSAQKNPTAFYLCASSISHSSYNEQFFGPGTRLTVL.

This chain joins TRBV10-3 and TRBJ1-1; TCRdb indicates TRBD1, and absent DNA this call remains unverified. Germline CDR1 ENHRY, CDR2 SYGVKD. The CDR3 spans 15 residues. The CDR3 reads CAISEAGGARTEAFF.

J is TRBJ2-7 and V is TRBV2. The CDR3 extends over 12 amino acids. Germline CDR1 reads SNHLY; CDR2 reads FYNNEI. The chain's CDR3 is CASSESSSEQYF. The whole variable domain, remainder taken from reference TRBV2 and TRBJ2-7, is EPEVTQTPSHQVTQMGQEVILRCVPISNHLYFYWYRQILGQKVEFLVSFYNNEISEKSEIFDDQFSVERPDGSNFTLKIRSTKLEDSAMYFCASSESSSEQYFGPGTRLTVT.